These 15 T cell receptor beta chains were all obtained from the same sample, sequenced in a study of T cells in Graves' hyperthyroidism and ophthalmopathy (dated by TCRdb to about 2019). To prepare the library, multiplex PCR was applied. Sequencing used an Illumina HiSeq 2000. The TCR beta CDR3 regions were amplified from RNA transcripts. The TCR CDR3 was subjected to a first round of RT-PCR using the HTBI primer set and the Qiagen OneStep RT-PCR kit. The public reads were reprocessed in TCRdb via fastp at Q25 and MiXCR, keeping in-frame beta chains. Entries are consolidated by CDR3 protein sequence, retaining the most common genes and DNA. The table for this sample lists approximately 300,000 distinct CDR3 sequences; roughly 17% of them were counted only once. 33% of the sample lies in the top ten. Source material: blood. These TCRs come from a man aged 30-40 years with Graves' hyperthyroidism.

Ten or more counts support this clonotype. The chain uses TRBV28 and TRBJ2-1, with D perhaps being TRBD1 or TRBD2 (5 bases each). Germline-derived CDR1 and CDR2 are MDHEN and SYDVKM. V was shortened by 5 bases and J by 5 bases, with 16 bases between the two germline ends. There are 15 residues in the CDR3. The DNA for the CDR3 is TGTGCCAGCAGTCGGCTCCTGGGACGAAACAATGAGCAGTTCTTC. It encodes CASSRLLGRNNEQFF.

Regarding this clonotype: At one boundary the junction diverges from the germline segment, which might be a read error. V and J are TRBV11-2 and TRBJ2-1; D is unclear. Germline V gives CDR1 SGHAT, CDR2 FQNNGV. The CDR3 contains 15 residues. CDR3 coding DNA: TGTGCCAGCAGCCCCATAGTGAGCTCCTACAATGAGCAGTCCTTC. This translates into CASSPIVSSYNEQSF.

This clonotype was detected ten times or more. This sequence joins TRBV12-3 or TRBV12-4 and TRBJ2-2; 8 nucleotides match TRBD1. J gave up 4 bases and V 6 bases, and 4 bases lay outside the gene matches. This CDR3 contains 14 residues. The CDR3, as DNA: TGTGCCAGCAGGTCCACAGGGGGCACCGGGGAGCTGTTTTTT. Its protein is CASRSTGGTGELFF.

This clonotype has just a few counts. The V call is TRBV12-3 or TRBV12-4, the J call TRBJ1-5; no definite D call. V lost 3 bases and J lost 6, with 6 bases in between. The CDR3 covers 12 residues. Here the CDR3 reads CASSFERQPQHF. Here the CDR3 DNA reads TGTGCCAGCAGTTTTGAGCGTCAGCCCCAGCATTTT.

The chain combines TRBV7-2 with TRBJ1-1, with D hard to call. The CDR3 spans 16 residues. Trimming removed 1 base at V and 0 bases at J, with 12 bases between. Per the germline V gene, CDR1 is SGHTA and CDR2 is FQGNSA. This CDR3 reads CASSLDRPELNTEAFF. For the CDR3, the DNA is TGTGCCAGCAGCTTAGATAGACCGGAGCTGAACACTGAAGCTTTCTTT.

J is TRBJ2-3 and V is TRBV20-1; no firm D call. The V and J ends lost 4 bases and 0 bases respectively, with 5 bases between them. CDR1 is DFQATT and CDR2 is SNEGSKA in the germline V gene (reference sequence). The CDR3 is 12 residues long. The CDR3 sequence: CSAIDSTDTQYF. The CDR3 nucleotides are TGCAGTGCTATTGACAGCACAGATACGCAGTATTTT.

This clonotype appeared many times. At one of its ends the junction is not consistent with the germline gene, which may arise from a read error. This chain uses TRBV5-6 with TRBJ2-1; no reliable D call. The CDR3 extends over 13 amino acids. Germline CDR1 is SGHDT and CDR2 is YYEEEE. CDR3 region: CACSRSSYNEQFF. The CDR3 bases are TGTGCCTGCAGTAGGAGCTCCTACAATGAGCAGTTCTTC.

In its sample, this clonotype was seen a few times. At one boundary the junction diverges from the germline segment, which might be a read error. The chain has TRBV5-1 and TRBJ1-1; D gene unclear. CDR1 SGHRS and CDR2 YFSETQ come from the germline V gene. The CDR3 totals 14 residues. The chain's CDR3 is CASGFTGGNTEAFF. CDR3 nucleotide sequence: TGCGCCAGCGGCTTCACGGGCGGGAACACTGAAGCTTTCTTT.

This clonotype was counted a few times. This chain joins TRBV7-9 and TRBJ2-3, with D perhaps assigned TRBD1 or TRBD2 (5 bases each). Germline loops: CDR1 SEHNR, CDR2 FQNEAQ (reference sequence). This CDR3 comprises 12 residues. V was pared by 5 bases and J by 7 bases, with 10 bases between. This CDR3 reads CASSTEGYTQYF. The CDR3 DNA reads as TGTGCCAGCAGCACTGAGGGGTATACGCAGTATTTT.

This clonotype occurred once. The chain is built from TRBV7-6 and TRBJ2-3; possibly TRBD2 for D (5 bases). In germline, CDR1 is SGHVS, CDR2 FNYEAQ. The V end was cut by 5 bases, the J end by 2 bases, with 14 bases between. There are 15 residues in the CDR3. The CDR3 coding sequence is TGTGCCAGCAGCCCACAACTAGAACCCACAGATACGCAGTATTTT. Translation: CASSPQLEPTDTQYF.

This clonotype has a count of ten or more. The rearrangement joins TRBV27 to TRBJ1-5; TRBD1 matches at 8 bases. The ends lost 8 bases at V and 7 bases at J; junction bases unmatched: 16. CDR1 and CDR2 from the germline V gene are MNHEY and SMNVEV (reference sequence). The CDR3 runs to 16 residues. CDR3 in amino acids: CASGIGQGRGWQPQHF. The CDR3 coding sequence is TGTGCCAGCGGCATTGGACAGGGACGGGGATGGCAGCCCCAGCATTTT.

In its sample, this clonotype was seen a few times. The genes are TRBV6-2 or TRBV6-3 and TRBJ1-2; D unclear. With 6 bases removed from V and 4 bases from J, the gap between germline ends came to 6 bases. Looked up from germline, CDR1 is MNHEY and CDR2 is SVGEGT. The CDR3 sequence is 11 residues long. CDR3 protein: CASSGFYGYTF. The DNA for the CDR3 is TGTGCCAGCAGCGGGTTCTATGGCTACACCTTC.

This clonotype was counted ten times or more. The chain has TRBV2 and TRBJ2-2; the match to TRBD2 covers 9 bases. CDR3 length equals 14 residues. V trimming: 4 bases; J trimming: 5 bases; junction bases outside the gene matches: 2. Per the germline V gene, CDR1 is SNHLY and CDR2 is FYNNEI. CDR3 nucleotide sequence: TGTGCCAGCAGTGGACTAGCGGTGACCGGGGAGCTGTTTTTT. Translated, it gives CASSGLAVTGELFF. Full variable domain (rest looked up from reference TRBV2 and TRBJ2-2): EPEVTQTPSHQVTQMGQEVILRCVPISNHLYFYWYRQILGQKVEFLVSFYNNEISEKSEIFDDQFSVERPDGSNFTLKIRSTKLEDSAMYFCASSGLAVTGELFFGEGSRLTVL.

This clonotype was observed many times. J is TRBJ2-3 and V is TRBV20-1, with a possible D match to TRBD1 (5 bases). The CDR3 covers 15 residues. Germline CDR1 is DFQATT and CDR2 is SNEGSKA (reference sequence). The ends were cut back, 6 bases at V and 5 bases at J, with 21 bases in the middle. In DNA form, the CDR3 reads TGCAGTGCCACGCCTGCCCAGGGCTCGCTAGATACGCAGTATTTT. It translates to CSATPAQGSLDTQYF.

This clonotype was seen repeatedly, ten times or more. The chain couples TRBV6-1 to TRBJ2-2; unclear D gene. V was shortened by 4 bases and J by 3 bases, with 9 bases between the two germline ends. There are 14 residues in the CDR3. The germline V gene has CDR1 MNHNS and CDR2 SASEGT. This CDR3 reads CASSGSTHTGELFF. Here the CDR3 DNA reads TGTGCCAGCAGTGGAAGTACTCACACCGGGGAGCTGTTTTTT.